The sample holds a few counts of the clone carrying this TCR beta chain. Antigen specificity is unknown. The data originate from a study of T-cell memory formation after mild COVID-19. Germline V gene sequence: CDR1 SGHRS, CDR2 YFSETQ. CDR3 length: 15 amino acids. The germline V and J ends were trimmed by 4 bases and 2 bases, with 13 bases remaining between them. Whole-study findings and limits: CM and EM subsets held most contracting CD4+ clones; EMRA held CD8+ ones.

TCRdb re-called the 5' RACE reads with MiXCR, one entry per CDR3 protein. The sample lists roughly 120,000 distinct CDR3 sequences; 22% were seen once. The receptor's source is a man between 18 and 29 years old who had mild COVID-19 (a few samples of this study predate the infection). Cell type and time point are not known. What was sequenced was PBMCs or a T cell subset sorted from them (not recorded which). V is TRBV5-1 and J is TRBJ1-5, with a tentative D call TRBD1 (5 bases). DNA of the CDR3: TGCGCCAGCAGCCCAGGGACCAGCGGCAATCAGCCCCAGCATTTT. Translation: CASSPGTSGNQPQHF.